Listed below are T cell receptor beta chains from one sample, sequenced in a study of T cell repertoires in cytomegalovirus infection. One entry per CDR3 protein results from TCRdb running MiXCR on the reads. The profile covers roughly 990,000 distinct CDR3 sequences, with under 40% appearing a single time and 13% taken by the ten largest. No antigen has been identified for these receptors. The sample here was cultured CD8+ T cells from PBMCs, taken from culture after CMV antigen stimulation. All receptors derive from a human donor in good health (CMV status not recorded). Some clones in this sample may be carry-over from other donors' samples. Each CDR3 is given with its conserved first and last residue. A D gene is named only where the DNA matches it firmly. Some rows have no size entry. The others give once, few or many, or a class for an expanded clone.

J	D	V	size	CDR3	DNA
TRBJ2-3	TRBD2	TRBV11-2	.	CASSLRAGVPTDTQYF	TGTGCCAGCAGCTTAAGGGCGGGGGTTCCCACAGATACGCAGTATTTT
TRBJ2-4	.	TRBV5-8	.	CASSLGPGSQYF	TGTGCCAGCAGCTTAGGACCCGGGTCCCAGTACTTC
TRBJ2-7	.	TRBV7-2	many	CASSLLAVTYEQYF	TGTGCCAGCAGCTTATTAGCGGTAACTTACGAGCAGTACTTC
TRBJ2-3	.	TRBV12-3/TRBV12-4	few	CASSSGPKTDTQYF	TGTGCCAGCAGTTCGGGACCGAAGACAGATACGCAGTATTTT
TRBJ1-4	.	TRBV7-8	many	CASSLVDPGREKLFF	TGTGCCAGCAGCTTAGTGGACCCGGGTCGAGAAAAACTGTTTTTT
TRBJ2-3	TRBD2	TRBV27	.	CASSPGTTHDAQYF	TGTGCCAGCAGTCCCGGGACTACTCACGATGCGCAGTATTTT
TRBJ2-6	TRBD2	TRBV9	.	CASLGTPERGTNVLTF	TGTGCCAGCCTGGGGACACCGGAGCGGGGGACCAACGTCCTGACTTTC
TRBJ2-5	.	TRBV7-7	few	CASSRWRGQETQYF	TGTGCTAGCAGCCGGTGGAGGGGGCAGGAGACCCAGTACTTC
TRBJ1-2	.	TRBV28	.	CASRQGRLPVFYGYTF	TGTGCCAGCAGGCAGGGTCGGCTCCCGGTCTTCTATGGCTACACCTTC
TRBJ2-7	.	TRBV7-2	many	CASSLASQGTHEQYF	TGTGCCAGCAGCTTAGCCTCCCAGGGGACCCACGAGCAGTACTTC
TRBJ2-1	TRBD2	TRBV12-3/TRBV12-4	.	CASSSTSGGTIEQFF	TGTGCCAGCAGCTCGACTAGCGGGGGGACGATTGAGCAGTTCTTC
TRBJ1-1	.	TRBV11-2	few	CASSLAMGIEAFF	TGTGCCAGCAGCTTAGCTATGGGGATCGAAGCTTTCTTT
TRBJ1-1	.	TRBV27	few	CASSPLNISSMNTEAFF	TGTGCCAGCAGTCCCCTAAACATCTCATCGATGAACACTGAAGCTTTCTTT
TRBJ1-2	TRBD1	TRBV9	.	CASSAEGDSYGYTF	TGTGCCAGCAGCGCCGAAGGGGACAGCTATGGCTACACCTTC